The 4 T cell receptor beta chains below were found in one sample sequenced in a study of cytomegalovirus exposure and HLA in healthy donors. 13 Jbeta primers and 60 Vbeta primers were used for the PCR. Profiled with immunoSEQ multiplex PCR; TCRdb holds only in-frame clones, not every one. This table holds some 150,000 clones, more than 7.5% found once. Sequencing was carried out using PBMCs. These receptors came from a man aged 50 to 59 in good health and CMV-seronegative.

This clone was seen more than once but under ten times. V is TRBV5-1 and J is TRBJ2-7; D might be TRBD1 (6 bases). Germline CDR1 SGHRS, CDR2 YFSETQ. V lost 0 bases, J lost 7 bases, and 14 bases lay in between. The CDR3 runs 14 residues. The DNA of the CDR3 is TGCGCCAGCAGCTTGGGGGGGCAGGGATGGGAGCAGTACTTC. As protein: CASSLGGQGWEQYF.

This clone was seen only a few times. The rearrangement joins TRBV5-1 to TRBJ2-1; D possibly corresponds to TRBD2 (6 bases). Per germline, CDR1 SGHRS and CDR2 YFSETQ. Trimming took off 4 bases at V and 0 bases at J, with 14 bases between the two ends. The CDR3 extends over 16 amino acids. The CDR3 here is CASSPGGGDSYNEQFF. The CDR3 nucleotides read TGCGCCAGCAGCCCCGGAGGCGGGGACTCCTACAATGAGCAGTTCTTC.

The genes are TRBV7-8 and TRBJ2-7; 9 nucleotides match TRBD2. CDR3 size: 15 residues. J gave up 2 bases and V 5 bases, and 7 bases lay outside the gene matches. Germline-derived CDR1 and CDR2 are SGHVS and FQNEAQ. CDR3 sequence (DNA): TGTGCCAGCAGCCTATCTAGCGGGGCCCCCTACGAGCAGTACTTC. This gives the protein CASSLSSGAPYEQYF.

The chain links TRBV6-5 to TRBJ2-1; 8 nucleotides match TRBD2. The V segment lost 2 bases and the J segment 7 bases; nucleotides outside the gene matches: 10. From germline, CDR1 is MNHEY and CDR2 SVGAGI. The CDR3 runs 16 residues. The chain's CDR3 is CASSYASGSRSNEQFF. In DNA form, the CDR3 reads TGTGCCAGCAGTTACGCAAGCGGGAGTAGGTCGAATGAGCAGTTCTTC.